This passage covers 5 T cell receptor beta chains from one sample sequenced in a study of high-grade serous ovarian cancer treatment subgroups. The tumor samples were collected prior to definitive surgery or chemotherapy. The table came from immunoSEQ multiplex PCR; TCRdb's copy has only in-frame clones and leaves some out. The sample comprises 5,500 to 6,500 clones, about 76% of which are singletons, and over 6% rests with the top ten. Sequenced input: tumor tissue. These receptors originate from a human donor with high-grade serous ovarian cancer.

This rearrangement joins TRBV7-9 to TRBJ2-7; D is unclear. From germline, CDR1 is SEHNR and CDR2 FQNEAQ (reference sequence). This CDR3 has 14 residues. V was trimmed by 5 bases and J by 2 bases, leaving 13 bases between them. The CDR3 region is CASSLEFPPYEQYF. CDR3 DNA: TGTGCCAGCAGCCTGGAATTCCCCCCCTACGAGCAGTACTTC.

The CDR3 region is CASSLGLAGEVFLETQYF. The CDR3 DNA is TGTGCCAGCAGCTTGGGACTAGCGGGGGAAGTTTTTCTGGAGACCCAGTACTTC. This chain uses TRBV7-8 with TRBJ2-5; TRBD2 matches 14 bases. The ends lost 3 bases at V and 5 bases at J; junction bases unmatched: 11. Germline V gene data show CDR1 as SGHVS and CDR2 as FQNEAQ. This CDR3 spans 18 amino acids.

The chain is built from TRBV28 and TRBJ1-6; 8 bases fit TRBD1. The CDR3 is 14 residues long. Germline lookup yields CDR1 MDHEN and CDR2 SYDVKM. V dropped 2 bases and J dropped 10; count of bases not matched to a gene: 4. The CDR3 DNA is TGTGCCAGCAGTTTACTGACAGGGGAATCACCCCTCCACTTT. Residues: CASSLLTGESPLHF.

V and J are TRBV7-6 and TRBJ1-4, with D possibly matching TRBD1 (5 bases). Trimming removed 6 bases at V and 3 bases at J, with 11 bases between. Germline-derived CDR1 and CDR2 are SGHVS and FNYEAQ. There are 14 residues in the CDR3. CDR3 DNA sequence: TGTGCCAGCAGTCGTAGGGGCGCTAATGAAAAACTGTTTTTT. The encoded protein is CASSRRGANEKLFF.

The rearrangement links TRBV6-1 to TRBJ2-3, with 10 nucleotides matching TRBD1. Germline V CDR1 and CDR2: MNHNS, SASEGT. After removal of 0 bases from V and 5 bases from J, the junction contained 2 bases not matched to a gene. CDR3 length: 15 amino acids. The chain's CDR3 is CASSEADRGRDTQYF. DNA for the CDR3: TGTGCCAGCAGTGAAGCCGACAGGGGGCGAGATACGCAGTATTTT.